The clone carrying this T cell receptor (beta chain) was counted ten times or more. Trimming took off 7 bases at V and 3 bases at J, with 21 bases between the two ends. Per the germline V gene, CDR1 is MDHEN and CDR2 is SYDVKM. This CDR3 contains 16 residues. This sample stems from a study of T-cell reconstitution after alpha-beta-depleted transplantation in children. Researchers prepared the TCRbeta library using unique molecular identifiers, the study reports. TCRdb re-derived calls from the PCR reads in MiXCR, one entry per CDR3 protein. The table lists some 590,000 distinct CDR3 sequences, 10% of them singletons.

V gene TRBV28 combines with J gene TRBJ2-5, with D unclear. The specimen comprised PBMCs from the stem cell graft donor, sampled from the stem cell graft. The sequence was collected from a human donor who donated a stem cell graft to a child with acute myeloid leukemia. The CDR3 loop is CASNRLGSQNKETQYF. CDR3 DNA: TGTGCCAGCAACAGACTGGGCAGCCAGAACAAAGAGACCCAGTACTTC.